This TCR beta chain derives from a study of blood T cells in healthy people across ages. Findings of the study overall: More naive CD4+ cells and higher diversity were found in long-lived than in aged donors.

V dropped 4 bases and J dropped 4; count of bases not matched to a gene: 5. The CDR3 runs 15 residues. Per the germline V gene, CDR1 is MRHNA and CDR2 is SNTAGT. A second PCR of 7 to 11 cycles used a sample-barcoded 5' primer and a J-beta primer mix. One entry per CDR3 protein results from TCRdb running MiXCR on the 5' RACE reads. Of over 1,200,000 distinct CDR3 sequences detected, approximately 59% appear once; the ten largest clones hold 6.7%. Only a few counts were recorded for this clonotype. The antigen is not known. The TCR was taken from a man between 18 and 35 years old in good health. Source material: blood. The chain uses TRBV6-4 and TRBJ2-3; 10 bases are a match to TRBD2. The CDR3, as DNA: TGTGCCAGCAGTGTGAGCGGGGGGGCAGCAGATACGCAGTATTTT. It translates to CASSVSGGAADTQYF.